The clone carrying this TCR beta chain was seen at least ten times. Its antigen is not known. The data originate from a study of T cells in Graves' hyperthyroidism and ophthalmopathy. Amplification of TCR beta CDR3 regions was performed using RNA transcripts as template. When the TCR CDR3 underwent first-round RT-PCR, the HTBI primer set was used. TCRdb reprocessed the multiplex PCR reads with MiXCR, giving one entry per CDR3 protein. The table records some 400,000 distinct CDR3 sequences, about 14% of them present only once. Study-level results: In blood, most of the thyroid clonotypes expanded above 0.001 were also present. Ophthalmopathy onset followed model prediction by a median around 6.9 months.

Exclusion followed for patients with uncontrolled infection, other autoimmune disease, pregnancy or lactation. Extraction of PBMCs used roughly 9.3 ml of fresh peripheral blood. This TCR derives from a man younger than 45 with Graves' hyperthyroidism that later progressed to Graves' ophthalmopathy. The specimen was blood.

The CDR3 region is CASSYANTEAFF. The CDR3, as DNA: TGTGCCAGTAGTTACGCGAACACTGAAGCTTTCTTT. The rearrangement joins TRBV19 to TRBJ1-1; D is unclear. V was clipped by 5 bases and J by 1 base, with 5 bases between them. The CDR3 sequence is 12 residues long. The germline gives CDR1 LNHDA, CDR2 SQIVND (reference sequence).